This T cell receptor (beta chain) is from a study of beta chain features in type 1 diabetes. Study-wide background: Patients were similar to healthy donors in age and gender (as well as in cell yields).

This clone was detected only a few times. What it recognizes is unknown. Reverse transcription of all isolated RNA meant that expressed TCRB transcripts were sequenced. Assay: immunoSEQ multiplex PCR; the TCRdb copy retains only in-frame clones and omits some. In the table there are about 930,000 clones, about 17% of which are singletons. V lost 5 bases to trimming and J lost 8 bases; unmatched junction nucleotides: 10. The CDR3 runs to 14 residues. The germline CDR1 and CDR2 sequences are SGHKS and YYEKEE (reference sequence). Whole-study results and caveats: Cells with high TCR expression could be over-represented by cDNA sequencing.

A sort by CD45RO/CCR7/CD25/CD127/CD95/CD27 yielded CD4+ naive, central memory, regulatory and stem cell-like memory cells. The clonotype was recovered from a woman aged 18-29 years in good health. The chain recombines TRBV5-5 with TRBJ1-2; 9 bases match TRBD1. Material: naive CD4+ T cells from blood. CDR3 in DNA: TGTGCCAGCAGTGACTTCACAGGGGGCATAGGCTACACCTTC. Amino acid sequence: CASSDFTGGIGYTF.